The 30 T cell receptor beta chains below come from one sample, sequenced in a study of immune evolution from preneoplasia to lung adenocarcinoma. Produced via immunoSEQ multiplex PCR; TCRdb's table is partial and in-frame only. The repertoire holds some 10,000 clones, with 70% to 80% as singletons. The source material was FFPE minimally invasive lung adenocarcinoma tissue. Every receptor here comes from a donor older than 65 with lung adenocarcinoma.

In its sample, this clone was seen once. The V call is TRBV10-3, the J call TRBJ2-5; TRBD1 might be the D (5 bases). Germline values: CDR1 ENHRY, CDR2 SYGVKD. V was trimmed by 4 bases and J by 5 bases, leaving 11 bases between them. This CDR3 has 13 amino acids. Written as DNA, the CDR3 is TGTGCCATCAGTGGTAGGGGCGCGGAGACCCAGTACTTC. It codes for CAISGRGAETQYF.

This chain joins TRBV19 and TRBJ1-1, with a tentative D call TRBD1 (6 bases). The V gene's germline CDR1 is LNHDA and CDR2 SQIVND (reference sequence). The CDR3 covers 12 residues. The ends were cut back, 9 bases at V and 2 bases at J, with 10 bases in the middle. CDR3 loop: CASMDRNTEAFF. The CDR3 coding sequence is TGTGCCAGCATGGACAGAAACACTGAAGCTTTCTTT.

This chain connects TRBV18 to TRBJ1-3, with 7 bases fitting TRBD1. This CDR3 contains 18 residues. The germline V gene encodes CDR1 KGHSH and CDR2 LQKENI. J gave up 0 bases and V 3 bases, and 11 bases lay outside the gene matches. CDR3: CASSPPSGQMSSGNTIYF. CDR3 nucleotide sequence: TGTGCCAGCTCACCCCCGTCGGGACAGATGAGCTCTGGAAACACCATATATTTT.

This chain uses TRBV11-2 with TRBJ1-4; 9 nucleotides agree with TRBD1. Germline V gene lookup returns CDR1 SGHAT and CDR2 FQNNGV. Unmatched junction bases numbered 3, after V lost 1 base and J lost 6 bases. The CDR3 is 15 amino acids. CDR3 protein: CASSLGDRDHEKLFF. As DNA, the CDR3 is TGTGCCAGCAGCTTAGGGGACAGGGACCATGAAAAACTGTTTTTT.

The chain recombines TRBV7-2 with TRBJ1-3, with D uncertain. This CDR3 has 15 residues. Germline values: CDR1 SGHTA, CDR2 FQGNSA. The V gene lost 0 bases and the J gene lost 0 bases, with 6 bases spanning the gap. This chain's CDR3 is CASSLAQISGNTIYF. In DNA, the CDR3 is TGTGCCAGCAGCTTAGCCCAGATCTCTGGAAACACCATATATTTT.

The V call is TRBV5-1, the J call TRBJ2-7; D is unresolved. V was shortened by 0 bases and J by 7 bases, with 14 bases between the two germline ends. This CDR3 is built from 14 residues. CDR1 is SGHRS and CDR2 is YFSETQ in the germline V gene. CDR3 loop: CASSLEPRVGEQYF. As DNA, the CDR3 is TGCGCCAGCAGCTTGGAACCGAGAGTGGGAGAGCAGTACTTC.

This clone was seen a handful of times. This chain's CDR3 is CASSFSGSYQETQYF. DNA of the CDR3: TGTGCCAGCAGCTTTTCAGGATCGTACCAAGAGACCCAGTACTTC. The chain uses TRBV11-2 and TRBJ2-5; D call uncertain. Germline-derived CDR1 and CDR2 are SGHAT and FQNNGV. There are 15 residues in the CDR3. Between the trimmed V and J ends, which lost 3 bases and 0 bases, there was a span of 11 bases.

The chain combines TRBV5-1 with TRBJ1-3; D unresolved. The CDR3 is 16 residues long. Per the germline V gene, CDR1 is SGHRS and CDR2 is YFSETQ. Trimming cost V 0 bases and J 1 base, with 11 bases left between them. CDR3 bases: TGCGCCAGCAGCTTGGATTTAACCAGGTCTGGAAACACCATATATTTT. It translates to CASSLDLTRSGNTIYF.

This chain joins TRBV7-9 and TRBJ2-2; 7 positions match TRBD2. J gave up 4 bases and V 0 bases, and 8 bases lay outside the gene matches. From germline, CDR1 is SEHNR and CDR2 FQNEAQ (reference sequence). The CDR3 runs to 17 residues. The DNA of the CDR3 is TGTGCCAGCAGCTTAGCCGTTACGGGGGGAACCACCGGGGAGCTGTTTTTT. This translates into CASSLAVTGGTTGELFF.

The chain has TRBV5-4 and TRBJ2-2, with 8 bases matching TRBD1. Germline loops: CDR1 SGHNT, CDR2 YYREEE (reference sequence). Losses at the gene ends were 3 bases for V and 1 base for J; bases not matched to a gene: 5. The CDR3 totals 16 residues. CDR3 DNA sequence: TGTGCCAGCAGCTGGGGGACAGGTCTGAACACCGGGGAGCTGTTTTTT. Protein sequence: CASSWGTGLNTGELFF.

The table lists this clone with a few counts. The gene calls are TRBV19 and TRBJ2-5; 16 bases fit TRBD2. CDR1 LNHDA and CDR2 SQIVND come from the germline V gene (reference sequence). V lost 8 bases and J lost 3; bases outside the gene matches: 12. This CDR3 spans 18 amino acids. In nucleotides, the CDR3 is TGTGCCAGTCCGGACCTACTCGGGACTAGCGGGAGGGAAGAGACCCAGTACTTC. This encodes CASPDLLGTSGREETQYF.

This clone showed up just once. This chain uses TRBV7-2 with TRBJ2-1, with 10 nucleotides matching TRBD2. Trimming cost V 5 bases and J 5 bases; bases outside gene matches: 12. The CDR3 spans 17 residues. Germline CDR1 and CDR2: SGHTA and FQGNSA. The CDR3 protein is CASSPSSLAGADNEQFF. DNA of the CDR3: TGTGCCAGCAGCCCTAGCTCCCTAGCGGGAGCGGACAATGAGCAGTTCTTC. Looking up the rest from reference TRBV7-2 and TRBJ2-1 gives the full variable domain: GAGVSQSPSNKVTEKGKDVELRCDPISGHTALYWYRQSLGQGLEFLIYFQGNSAPDKSGLPSDRFSAERTGGSVSTLTIQRTQQEDSAVYLCASSPSSLAGADNEQFFGPGTRLTVL.

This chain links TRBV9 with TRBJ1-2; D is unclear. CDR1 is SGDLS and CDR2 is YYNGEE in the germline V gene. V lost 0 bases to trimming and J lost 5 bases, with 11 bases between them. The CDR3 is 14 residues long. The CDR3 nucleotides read TGTGCCAGCAGCGTAGAGGCAGCACCTTATGGCTACACCTTC. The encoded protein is CASSVEAAPYGYTF.

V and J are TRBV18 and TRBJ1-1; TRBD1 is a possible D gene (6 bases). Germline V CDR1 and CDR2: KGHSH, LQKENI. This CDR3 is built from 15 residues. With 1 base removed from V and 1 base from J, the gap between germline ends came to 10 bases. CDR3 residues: CASSPRSQGNTEAFF. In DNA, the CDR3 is TGTGCCAGCTCACCACGCTCACAGGGGAACACTGAAGCTTTCTTT.

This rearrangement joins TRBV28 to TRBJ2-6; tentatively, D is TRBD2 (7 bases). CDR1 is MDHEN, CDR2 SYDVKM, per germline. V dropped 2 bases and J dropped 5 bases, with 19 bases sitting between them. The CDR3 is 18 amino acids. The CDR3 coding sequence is TGTGCCAGCAGTTTAGGGGGCGGTGCGGGAGTGTGGGCCAACGTCCTGACTTTC. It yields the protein CASSLGGGAGVWANVLTF.

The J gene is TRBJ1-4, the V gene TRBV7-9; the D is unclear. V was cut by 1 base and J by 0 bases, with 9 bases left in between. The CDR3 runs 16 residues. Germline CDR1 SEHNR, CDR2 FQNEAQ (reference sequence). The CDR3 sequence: CASSLVLSPTNEKLFF. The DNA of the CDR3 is TGTGCCAGCAGCTTAGTACTGAGTCCAACTAATGAAAAACTGTTTTTT.

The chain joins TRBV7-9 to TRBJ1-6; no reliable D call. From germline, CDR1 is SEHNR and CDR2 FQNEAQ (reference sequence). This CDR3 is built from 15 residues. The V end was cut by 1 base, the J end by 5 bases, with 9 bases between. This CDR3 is CASSLGGGNNSPLHF. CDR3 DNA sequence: TGTGCCAGCAGCTTAGGGGGAGGGAATAATTCACCCCTCCACTTT.

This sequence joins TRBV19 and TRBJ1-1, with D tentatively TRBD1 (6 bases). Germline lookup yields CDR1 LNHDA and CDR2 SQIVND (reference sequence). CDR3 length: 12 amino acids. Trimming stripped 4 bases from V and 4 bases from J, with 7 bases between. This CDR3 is CASSRGRTEAFF. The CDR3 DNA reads TGTGCCAGTAGTAGGGGGCGCACTGAAGCTTTCTTT.

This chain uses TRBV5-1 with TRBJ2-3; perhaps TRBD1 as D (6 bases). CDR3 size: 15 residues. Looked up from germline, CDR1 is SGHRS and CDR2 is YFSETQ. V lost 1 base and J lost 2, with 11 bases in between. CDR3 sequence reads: CASSLQGHSTDTQYF. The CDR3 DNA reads TGCGCCAGCAGCTTGCAGGGACATTCCACAGATACGCAGTATTTT.

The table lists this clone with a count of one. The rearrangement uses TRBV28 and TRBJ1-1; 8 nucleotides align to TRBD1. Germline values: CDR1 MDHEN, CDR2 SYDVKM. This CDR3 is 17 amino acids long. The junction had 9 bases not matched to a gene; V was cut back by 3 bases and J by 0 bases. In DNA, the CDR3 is TGTGCCAGCAGTTTCGACAGGGGCTCACGTATGAACACTGAAGCTTTCTTT. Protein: CASSFDRGSRMNTEAFF.

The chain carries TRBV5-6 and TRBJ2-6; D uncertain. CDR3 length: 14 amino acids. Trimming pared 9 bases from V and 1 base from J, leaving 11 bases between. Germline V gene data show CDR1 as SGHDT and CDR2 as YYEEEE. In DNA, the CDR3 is TGTGCCACCACGGCTAGTTCTGGGGCCAACGTCCTGACTTTC. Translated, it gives CATTASSGANVLTF. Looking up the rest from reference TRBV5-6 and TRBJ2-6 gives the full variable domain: DAGVTQSPTHLIKTRGQQVTLRCSPKSGHDTVSWYQQALGQGPQFIFQYYEEEERQRGNFPDRFSGHQFPNYSSELNVNALLLGDSALYLCATTASSGANVLTFGAGSRLTVL.

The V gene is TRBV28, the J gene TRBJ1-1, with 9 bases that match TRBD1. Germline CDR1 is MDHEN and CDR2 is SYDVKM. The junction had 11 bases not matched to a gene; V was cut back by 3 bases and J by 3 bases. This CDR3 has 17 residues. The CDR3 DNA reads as TGTGCCAGCAGTTTTTTGGACAGGGGCATTTTGGACACTGAAGCTTTCTTT. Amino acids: CASSFLDRGILDTEAFF.

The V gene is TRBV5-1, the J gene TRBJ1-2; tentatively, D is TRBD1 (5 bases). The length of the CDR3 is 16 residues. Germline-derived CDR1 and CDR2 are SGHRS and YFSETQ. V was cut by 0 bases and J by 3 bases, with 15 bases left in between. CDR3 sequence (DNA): TGCGCCAGCAGCTTGGAGGGGAGGCTGGGGGACTATGGCTACACCTTC. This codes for CASSLEGRLGDYGYTF. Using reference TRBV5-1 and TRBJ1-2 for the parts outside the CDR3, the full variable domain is KAGVTQTPRYLIKTRGQQVTLSCSPISGHRSVSWYQQTPGQGLQFLFEYFSETQRNKGNFPGRFSGRQFSNSRSEMNVSTLELGDSALYLCASSLEGRLGDYGYTFGSGTRLTVV.

CDR3 sequence (DNA): TGTGCCAGCAGTTTGACGGGTGGAAACACCATATATTTT. Residues: CASSLTGGNTIYF. The genes are TRBV27 and TRBJ1-3; D ambiguous. This CDR3 contains 13 residues. Germline values: CDR1 MNHEY, CDR2 SMNVEV (reference sequence). The V gene lost 3 bases and the J gene lost 3 bases, with 6 bases spanning the gap.

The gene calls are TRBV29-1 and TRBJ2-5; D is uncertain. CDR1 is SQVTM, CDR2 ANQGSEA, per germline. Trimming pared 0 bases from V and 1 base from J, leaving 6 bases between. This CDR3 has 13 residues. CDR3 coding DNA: TGCAGCGTTGAAGAACCTAGCCAAGAGACCCAGTACTTC. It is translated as CSVEEPSQETQYF. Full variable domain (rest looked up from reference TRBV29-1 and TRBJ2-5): SAVISQKPSRDICQRGTSLTIQCQVDSQVTMMFWYRQQPGQSLTLIATANQGSEATYESGFVIDKFPISRPNLTFSTLTVSNMSPEDSSIYLCSVEEPSQETQYFGPGTRLLVL.

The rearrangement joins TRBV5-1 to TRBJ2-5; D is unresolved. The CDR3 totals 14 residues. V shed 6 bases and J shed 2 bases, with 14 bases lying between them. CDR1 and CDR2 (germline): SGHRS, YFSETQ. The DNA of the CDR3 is TGCGCCAGCACCTTTTCTAGAATGCAAGAGACCCAGTACTTC. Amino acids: CASTFSRMQETQYF.

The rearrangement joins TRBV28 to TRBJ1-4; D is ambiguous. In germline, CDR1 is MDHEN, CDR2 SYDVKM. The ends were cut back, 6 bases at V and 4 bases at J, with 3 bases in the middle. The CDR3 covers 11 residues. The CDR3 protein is CASRNNEKLFF. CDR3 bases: TGTGCCAGCAGGAATAATGAAAAACTGTTTTTT.

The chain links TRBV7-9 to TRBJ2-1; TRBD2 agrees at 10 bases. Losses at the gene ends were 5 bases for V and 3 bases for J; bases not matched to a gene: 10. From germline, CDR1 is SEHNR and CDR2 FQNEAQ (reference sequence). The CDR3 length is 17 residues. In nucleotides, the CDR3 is TGTGCCAGCAGCATCGCACGGCTAGCGGGAGTCTACAATGAGCAGTTCTTC. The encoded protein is CASSIARLAGVYNEQFF.

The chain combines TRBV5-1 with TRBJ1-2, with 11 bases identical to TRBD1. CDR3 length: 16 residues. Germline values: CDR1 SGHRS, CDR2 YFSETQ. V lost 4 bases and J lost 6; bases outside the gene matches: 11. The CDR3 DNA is TGCGCCAGCAGCGCCGGCCGGGACAGGGGGATCAATGGCTACACCTTC. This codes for CASSAGRDRGINGYTF.

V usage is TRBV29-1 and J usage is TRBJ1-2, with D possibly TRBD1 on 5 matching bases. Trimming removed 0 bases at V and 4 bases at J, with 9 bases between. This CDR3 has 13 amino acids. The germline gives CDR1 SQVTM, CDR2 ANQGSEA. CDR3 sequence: CSVEESGSYGYTF. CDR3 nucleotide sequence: TGCAGCGTTGAAGAGTCAGGGTCCTATGGCTACACCTTC.